The present T cell receptor (beta chain) was sequenced within a study of blood T cells in healthy people across ages. Study observations and caveats: Higher diversity, along with more naive CD4+ cells, distinguished long-lived donors from aged donors. One million T cells yielded diversity estimates that were considered underestimates.

Alongside a J-beta primer mix, a sample-barcoded 5' primer served in a second PCR lasting roughly 6 to 11 cycles. Every sample returned 2.5 million or more CDR3-containing paired-end reads. TCRdb fed the 5' RACE reads into MiXCR, producing one record per CDR3 protein. The sample holds 550,000 to 800,000 distinct CDR3 sequences, about 34% seen once. Isolation of PBMCs gave at least 6.5 million cells per sample. This CDR3 spans 11 amino acids. Germline loops: CDR1 GTSNPN, CDR2 SVGIG (reference sequence). About this clonotype itself: Its specificity is not known. One end of the junction fails to match germline, which may point to a read error.

Sequencing was done on a sample of blood. The receptor was derived from a woman of 80 years or more in good health. This chain joins TRBV30 and TRBJ1-4; D perhaps matches TRBD1 (5 bases). DNA of the CDR3: TGTGTCTGGGGGGGAAGGGAAAAACTGTTTTTT. Protein product: CVWGGREKLFF. The full variable domain, with the rest looked up from reference TRBV30 and TRBJ1-4, is SQTIHQWPATLVQPVGSPLSLECTVEGTSNPNLYWYRQAAGRGLQLLFYSVGIGQISSEVPQNLSASRPQDRQFILSSKKLLLSDSGFYLCVWGGREKLFFGSGTQLSVL.